This T cell receptor beta chain was sequenced for a study of blood T cell repertoires in COVID-19 (TCRdb year 2020). For the study in its entirety: Samples covering the acute and convalescent phases of COVID-19 were provided by collaborators in the United States, Italy and Spain. The material from the prospective study consisted of cDNA or gDNA derived from T cells, B-cell-depleted T cells, or PBMCs. Subjects who had been exposed to COVID-19, were actively infected with it, or had recovered from it provided the deeply sampled blood TCRbeta repertoires that made up the dataset. A freely available public database, intended as a resource for researchers studying the immune response to SARS-CoV-2, is where the repertoires were released. Samples were obtained from the ongoing ImmuneRACE study (first 160 participants) and from 1,200 or so subjects provided by 6 global collaborators. Nearly every sample came with metadata listing a de-identified subject ID, COVID-19 status, age in years and sex. Where available, HLA class I and class II types were taken from metadata supplied by the sample provider and were not determined by assay-based typing. What the research found in general, with its limitations: The quantity of clinical and demographic metadata differed by source and by participant and was supplied without curation.

TCRbeta CDR3 regions were amplified from genomic DNA by means of the immunoSEQ Assay, a bias-controlled multiplex PCR. For the original study's pipeline: Within the assay, amplification of reference gene primers was used to estimate how many nucleated cells each sample contained. Sequence reads were collapsed and filtered to measure the absolute abundance of every unique TCRbeta CDR3 rearrangement. Productive Simpson clonality was computed per sample as the square root of Simpson's diversity index over productive rearrangements. Drawn from immuneACCESS, this table holds only the in-frame rearrangements with V and J called that TCRdb kept. Clones are partly lost; checked studies trace under half to an unresolved V gene and leave the rest unexplained. V, J and clone size reflect that table, while D and trimming were determined from the DNA. A total of some 130,000 clones appear in this sample, over 60% of them only once. 4% of the sample is held by the ten biggest clonotypes.

The CDR3 has 15 amino acids, counting the end cysteine and phenylalanine. Kept here is only the CDR3 DNA, which spans 45 bases and is read in frame from base 1. Deletion took 1 base off V and 3 bases off J, with a span of 9 bases between the germline ends. Sequences MGHDK (CDR1) and SYGVNS (CDR2) are obtained from the germline V gene. Concerning this clone itself: Its antigen is still unknown. Per-base quality was not reported, and no clone a single base away is much larger than it.

Collaborating institutions collected whole blood in K2EDTA tubes following their own protocols. For TCRbeta analysis, collaborators shipped samples as frozen whole blood, isolated PBMCs, or DNA extracted from either of those sample types. The sequence derives from a woman older than 75 with acute or convalescent COVID-19. Rearrangement joined TRBV25-1 to TRBJ1-4; no D gene is confidently identified. The specimen was peripheral blood. The CDR3 protein is CASSEWSLSNEKLFF. Read as DNA, the sequence is TGTGCCAGCAGTGAATGGAGCCTTTCTAATGAAAAACTGTTTTTT. Extended through the reference TRBV25-1 and TRBJ1-4 proteins, this CDR3 yields the full variable domain: EADIYQTPRYLVIGTGKKITLECSQTMGHDKMYWYQQDPGMELHLIHYSYGVNSTEKGDLSSESTVSRIRTEHFPLTLESARPSHTSQYLCASSEWSLSNEKLFFGSGTQLSVL.